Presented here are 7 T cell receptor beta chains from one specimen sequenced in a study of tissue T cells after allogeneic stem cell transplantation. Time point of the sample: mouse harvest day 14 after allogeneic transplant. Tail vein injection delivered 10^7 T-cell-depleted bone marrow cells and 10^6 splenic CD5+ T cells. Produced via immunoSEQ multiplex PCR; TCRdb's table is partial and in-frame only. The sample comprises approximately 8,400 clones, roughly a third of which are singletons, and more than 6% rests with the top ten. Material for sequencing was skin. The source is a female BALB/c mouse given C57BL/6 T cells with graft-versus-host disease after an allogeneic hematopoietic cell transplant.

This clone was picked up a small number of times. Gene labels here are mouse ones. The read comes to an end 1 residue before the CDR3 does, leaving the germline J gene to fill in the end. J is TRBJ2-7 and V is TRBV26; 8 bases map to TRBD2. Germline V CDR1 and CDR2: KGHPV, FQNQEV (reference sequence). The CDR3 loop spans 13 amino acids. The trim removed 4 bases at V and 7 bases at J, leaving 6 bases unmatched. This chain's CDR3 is CASSRGGAREQYF. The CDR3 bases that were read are TGTGCCAGCAGTCGAGGGGGGGCGCGGGAACAGTAC.

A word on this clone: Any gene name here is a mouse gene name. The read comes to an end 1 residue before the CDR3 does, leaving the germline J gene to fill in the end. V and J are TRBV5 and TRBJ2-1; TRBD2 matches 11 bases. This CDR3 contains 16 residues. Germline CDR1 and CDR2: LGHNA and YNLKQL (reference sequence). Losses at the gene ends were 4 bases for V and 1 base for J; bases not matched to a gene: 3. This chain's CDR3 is CASSRRDWGNYAEQFF. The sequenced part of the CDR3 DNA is TGTGCCAGCAGCCGCCGGGACTGGGGGAACTATGCTGAGCAGTTC.

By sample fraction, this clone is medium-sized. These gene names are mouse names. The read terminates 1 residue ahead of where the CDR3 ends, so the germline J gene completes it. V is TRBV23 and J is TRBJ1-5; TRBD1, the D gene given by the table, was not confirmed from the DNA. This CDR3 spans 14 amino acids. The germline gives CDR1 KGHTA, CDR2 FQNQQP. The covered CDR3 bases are TGCTCCAGCAGTACAGGGAGGAACAACCAGGCTCCGCTT. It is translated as CSSSTGRNNQAPL. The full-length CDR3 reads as CSSSTGRNNQAPLF.

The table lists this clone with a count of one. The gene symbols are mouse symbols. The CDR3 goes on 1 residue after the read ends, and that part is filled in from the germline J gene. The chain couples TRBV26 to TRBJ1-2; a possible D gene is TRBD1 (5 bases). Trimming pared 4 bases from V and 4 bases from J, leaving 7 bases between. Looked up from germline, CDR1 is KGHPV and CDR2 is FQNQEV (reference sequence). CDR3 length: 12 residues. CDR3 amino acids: CASSPQGSDYTF. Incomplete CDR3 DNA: TGTGCCAGCAGTCCCCAGGGCTCCGACTACACC.

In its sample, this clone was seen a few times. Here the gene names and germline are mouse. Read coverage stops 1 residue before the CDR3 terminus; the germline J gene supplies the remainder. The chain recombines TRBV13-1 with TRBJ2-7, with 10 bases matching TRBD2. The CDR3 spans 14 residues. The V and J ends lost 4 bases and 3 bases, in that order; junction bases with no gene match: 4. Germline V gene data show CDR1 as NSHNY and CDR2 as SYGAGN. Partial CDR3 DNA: TGTGCCAGCAGTACGACTGGGGGGCACTATGAACAGTAC. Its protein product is CASSTTGGHYEQY. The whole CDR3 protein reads CASSTTGGHYEQYF.

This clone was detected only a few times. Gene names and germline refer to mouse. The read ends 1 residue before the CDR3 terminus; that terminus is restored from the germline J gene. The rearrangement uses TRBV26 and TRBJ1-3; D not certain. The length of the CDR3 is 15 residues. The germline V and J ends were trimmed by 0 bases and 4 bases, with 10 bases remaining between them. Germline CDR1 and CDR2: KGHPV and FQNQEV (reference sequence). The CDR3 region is CASSLSSGPGNTLYF. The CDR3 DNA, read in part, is TGTGCCAGCAGTCTGTCGAGCGGGCCGGGAAATACGCTCTAT.

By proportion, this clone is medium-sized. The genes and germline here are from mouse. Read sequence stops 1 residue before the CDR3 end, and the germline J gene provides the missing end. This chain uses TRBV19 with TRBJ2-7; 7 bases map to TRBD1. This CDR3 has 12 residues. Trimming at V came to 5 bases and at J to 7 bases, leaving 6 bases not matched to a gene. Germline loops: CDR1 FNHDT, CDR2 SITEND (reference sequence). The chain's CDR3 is CASSKQGREQYF. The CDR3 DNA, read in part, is TGTGCCAGCAGCAAACAGGGGAGGGAACAGTAC.